One and the same sample provided the 13 T cell receptor beta chains below, sequenced in a study of blood T cell repertoires in COVID-19 (dated by TCRdb to about 2020). Library creation used the immunoSEQ multiplex PCR assay. This is the immuneACCESS table as TCRdb keeps it, with only in-frame sequences that have V and J called. A part of the clones is gone; compared with another copy, unresolved V genes explain less than half, and the rest is unexplained. Counted in this sample were about 75,000 clones; around 74% of them appeared once. 5.4% of the sample is taken by the ten largest. Sequenced input: peripheral blood. The receptors originated from a woman of 80 years or more with active or convalescent COVID-19.

The CDR3 is CATSRDLRVASGSSYEQYF. DNA for the CDR3: TGTGCCACCAGCAGAGATCTTAGGGTGGCTAGCGGGAGCTCCTACGAGCAGTACTTC. The J gene is TRBJ2-7, the V gene TRBV15, with 10 bases aligning to TRBD2. J gave up 0 bases and V 0 bases, and 11 bases lay outside the gene matches. Germline CDR1 is LNHNV and CDR2 is YYDKDF (reference sequence). This CDR3 has 19 amino acids.

Remarks on this clone: Other DNA sequences in this specimen translate into the identical CDR3. This chain joins TRBV7-2 and TRBJ1-1, with D tentatively TRBD1 (6 bases). Germline V gene sequence: CDR1 SGHTA, CDR2 FQGNSA. With 4 bases removed from V and 1 base from J, the gap between germline ends came to 10 bases. There are 14 residues in the CDR3. The CDR3 region is CASSSQGGNTEAFF. The CDR3 region has the DNA TGTGCCAGCAGCTCACAGGGTGGGAACACTGAAGCTTTCTTT.

Written as DNA, the CDR3 is TGTGCCTGGAGTGGTGGGGGCAGTGAGCAGCCCCAGCATTTT. Translation gives CAWSGGGSEQPQHF. V is TRBV30 and J is TRBJ1-5; tentatively, D is TRBD1 (6 bases). The CDR3 is made up of 14 amino acids. The germline V gene encodes CDR1 GTSNPN and CDR2 SVGIG (reference sequence). Trimming removed 1 base at V and 7 bases at J, with 14 bases between.

By share of the sample, this clone is large (0.1 to 1%). This sequence joins TRBV6-5 and TRBJ2-7; 7 nucleotides agree with TRBD2. Germline CDR1 reads MNHEY; CDR2 reads SVGAGI. The junction had 4 bases not matched to a gene; V was cut back by 2 bases and J by 3 bases. The CDR3 runs 14 residues. CDR3 protein: CASSYGGGGYEQYF. The CDR3 DNA is TGTGCCAGCAGTTACGGGGGGGGAGGCTACGAGCAGTACTTC.

The chain joins TRBV28 to TRBJ1-5; D gene unclear. Germline CDR1 is MDHEN and CDR2 is SYDVKM. V was clipped by 7 bases and J by 0 bases, with 7 bases between them. The CDR3 covers 13 residues. The CDR3 spells CASISHSNQPQHF. The CDR3, as DNA: TGTGCCAGCATTTCCCATAGCAATCAGCCCCAGCATTTT.

The rearrangement joins TRBV6-5 to TRBJ2-7; D is possibly TRBD1 (5 bases). The CDR3 contains 13 residues. CDR1 MNHEY and CDR2 SVGAGI come from the germline V gene. The germline V and J ends were trimmed by 7 bases and 1 base, with 11 bases remaining between them. The CDR3 nucleotides are TGTGCCAGCACCAGACAGTTTTCCTACGAGCAGTACTTC. Amino acid sequence: CASTRQFSYEQYF.

As regards this clone: This same CDR3 is encoded by further DNA sequences in the sample. The gene calls are TRBV18 and TRBJ1-3, with 10 bases lining up with TRBD1. Looked up from germline, CDR1 is KGHSH and CDR2 is LQKENI. J lost 3 bases, V lost 2 bases, and 4 bases had no gene match. This CDR3 is built from 16 residues. In DNA form, the CDR3 reads TGTGCCAGCTCACCAAGCGGGACAGGGGATGGAAACACCATATATTTT. It yields the protein CASSPSGTGDGNTIYF.

The table lists this clone with many counts. The gene calls are TRBV7-9 and TRBJ2-3, with D possibly matching TRBD1 (6 bases). This CDR3 is built from 16 residues. Per the germline V gene, CDR1 is SEHNR and CDR2 is FQNEAQ (reference sequence). V lost 5 bases, J lost 3 bases, and 18 bases lay in between. CDR3 region: CASSPTGRGMTDTQYF. CDR3 in DNA: TGTGCCAGCAGCCCAACGGGCAGGGGTATGACAGATACGCAGTATTTT.

The chain is built from TRBV7-9 and TRBJ2-7, with no clear D. Germline values: CDR1 SEHNR, CDR2 FQNEAQ (reference sequence). The CDR3 length is 14 residues. Trimming took off 2 bases at V and 3 bases at J, with 11 bases between the two ends. The CDR3 region is CASSLPGTNYEQYF. CDR3 bases: TGTGCCAGCAGCTTACCGGGTACGAACTACGAGCAGTACTTC.

The chain joins TRBV29-1 to TRBJ2-7; 8 positions agree with TRBD1. Germline-derived CDR1 and CDR2 are SQVTM and ANQGSEA. The V gene end was trimmed by 6 bases and the J gene end by 4 bases; junction bases not matched to a gene: 5. CDR3 length: 12 residues. The CDR3 loop is CSVGTGKYEQYF. The CDR3 coding sequence is TGCAGCGTCGGGACAGGCAAGTACGAGCAGTACTTC.

This clone was seen only once. This rearrangement joins TRBV9 to TRBJ2-1, with D unclear. V lost 3 bases, J lost 0 bases, and 13 bases lay in between. CDR3 length: 16 residues. Germline V gives CDR1 SGDLS, CDR2 YYNGEE. The CDR3 is CASSGFNPGSYNEQFF. Here the CDR3 DNA reads TGTGCCAGCAGCGGATTTAACCCCGGCTCCTACAATGAGCAGTTCTTC. Based on the CDR3 plus reference TRBV9 and TRBJ2-1, the full variable domain is DSGVTQTPKHLITATGQRVTLRCSPRSGDLSVYWYQQSLDQGLQFLIQYYNGEERAKGNILERFSAQQFPDLHSELNLSSLELGDSALYFCASSGFNPGSYNEQFFGPGTRLTVL.

The V and J genes are TRBV28 and TRBJ1-6, with TRBD1 identical over 8 bases. The CDR3 has 14 residues. Losses at the gene ends were 6 bases for V and 9 bases for J; bases not matched to a gene: 7. From germline, CDR1 is MDHEN and CDR2 SYDVKM. The CDR3 DNA reads TGTGCCAGCAGACTGGGACAGGCGGTTTCACCCCTCCACTTT. Translating gives CASRLGQAVSPLHF.

The V call is TRBV28, the J call TRBJ2-1; D might be TRBD1 (6 bases). V was shortened by 2 bases and J by 2 bases, with 7 bases between the two germline ends. The CDR3 covers 14 residues. Per the germline V gene, CDR1 is MDHEN and CDR2 is SYDVKM. CDR3 amino acids: CASSLQGTYNEQFF. CDR3 in DNA: TGTGCCAGCAGTTTACAGGGGACCTACAATGAGCAGTTCTTC.